The subject of this entry is one T cell receptor beta chain. Its matching antigen is unknown. The sample originates from a study of cytomegalovirus exposure and HLA in healthy donors. Study-wide points: Within a later analysis, the majority of CMV-associated TCR beta chains appeared HLA-restricted.

The PCR contained 60 Vbeta and 13 Jbeta primers. Data came from immunoSEQ multiplex PCR; TCRdb stores just in-frame clones and leaves some out. The sample has about 130,000 clones, nearly 80% seen once; the top ten hold 2.2%. J lost 6 bases, V lost 4 bases, and 6 bases had no gene match. Germline V lookup: CDR1 SGDLS, CDR2 YYNGEE. The CDR3 runs to 16 residues. The specimen sequenced was PBMCs. The sequence was obtained from a man in his thirties or forties in good health and CMV-seronegative. The V and J genes are TRBV9 and TRBJ2-2; 13 positions match TRBD2. This chain's CDR3 is CASSILAGGPAGELFF. In nucleotides, the CDR3 is TGTGCCAGCAGCATACTAGCGGGAGGGCCCGCCGGGGAGCTGTTTTTT.